The 19 T cell receptor beta chains presented below share a single source sample, sequenced in a study of beta chain features in type 1 diabetes. Expressed TCRB transcripts were sequenced, since all the RNA that had been isolated was reverse transcribed. Clones were sequenced by immunoSEQ multiplex PCR, and TCRdb holds only the in-frame ones, with some missing. The data show under 300,000 clones, 8% seen once. The sequencing sample was made of central memory CD4+ T cells from blood. These receptors came from a woman under 30 in good health.

The chain has TRBV6-5 and TRBJ1-1; unclear D gene. V was pared by 5 bases and J by 6 bases, with 13 bases between. Germline V gene sequence: CDR1 MNHEY, CDR2 SVGAGI. This CDR3 is 13 amino acids long. The CDR3: CASSKSGSPEAFF. The CDR3 nucleotides are TGTGCCAGCAGTAAGTCAGGTTCCCCTGAAGCTTTCTTT.

The gene calls are TRBV6-6 and TRBJ1-1; maybe TRBD1 (5 bases). CDR3 length: 14 amino acids. Germline CDR1 MNHNY, CDR2 SVGAGI (reference sequence). The V end lost 10 bases, the J end lost 10 bases, and 25 bases lay between the germline ends. The CDR3 DNA is TGTGCCACGGAGGGGCGGGAATCGGGTGTCTCAGCTTTCTTT. It encodes CATEGRESGVSAFF.

With regard to this clone: A read error may account for a junction end that differs from germline. The chain uses TRBV30 and TRBJ2-1; 10 nucleotides match TRBD2. This CDR3 region has 16 residues. Germline assignment: CDR1 GTSNPN and CDR2 SVGIG (reference sequence). Here the CDR3 reads CAWTVLAGLSYNKQFF. The CDR3 DNA sequence: TGTGCCTGGACGGTACTAGCGGGACTGTCCTACAATAAGCAGTTCTTC.

This clone was detected ten times or more. In the same sample, other DNA sequences code for this CDR3. V and J are TRBV14 and TRBJ1-2, with D unresolved. Per germline, CDR1 SGHDN and CDR2 FVKESK. The CDR3 spans 13 residues. V was trimmed by 1 base and J by 4 bases, leaving 7 bases between them. CDR3 DNA: TGTGCCAGCAGCCAAGGACGAGGCTATGGCTACACCTTC. Translation gives CASSQGRGYGYTF.

This clone has only a few counts. The chain employs TRBV7-2 and TRBJ1-2, with TRBD1 as a possible D gene (6 bases). The CDR3 is made up of 15 amino acids. V gave up 1 base and J gave up 6 bases, with 15 bases separating them. CDR1 is SGHTA, CDR2 FQGNSA, per germline. The CDR3 nucleotides read TGTGCCAGCAGCTTAGAACCTAGCAGGGGCCATGGCTACACCTTC. This sequence encodes CASSLEPSRGHGYTF. Looking up the rest from reference TRBV7-2 and TRBJ1-2 gives the full variable domain: GAGVSQSPSNKVTEKGKDVELRCDPISGHTALYWYRQSLGQGLEFLIYFQGNSAPDKSGLPSDRFSAERTGGSVSTLTIQRTQQEDSAVYLCASSLEPSRGHGYTFGSGTRLTVV.

This chain links TRBV27 with TRBJ2-1, with D perhaps TRBD2 (6 bases). The CDR3 length is 14 residues. CDR1 and CDR2 (germline): MNHEY, SMNVEV (reference sequence). V dropped 6 bases and J dropped 9 bases, with 18 bases sitting between them. The CDR3 region has the DNA TGTGCCAGCAGCCAGGGATGGATCGGGGGTGAGCAGTTCTTC. Translating it yields CASSQGWIGGEQFF.

V usage is TRBV28 and J usage is TRBJ1-4; D is possibly TRBD1 (6 bases). The CDR3 runs to 17 residues. The V gene's germline CDR1 is MDHEN and CDR2 SYDVKM. V lost 5 bases, J lost 2 bases, and 18 bases lay in between. The CDR3: CASSPWNYRATNEKLFF. Written as DNA, the CDR3 is TGTGCCAGCAGTCCCTGGAACTACAGGGCCACTAATGAAAAACTGTTTTTT.

This clone was counted only a few times. The gene calls are TRBV30 and TRBJ1-1; the D is unclear. CDR1 and CDR2 (germline): GTSNPN, SVGIG (reference sequence). The V end was cut by 0 bases, the J end by 6 bases, with 14 bases between. The CDR3 length is 14 residues. CDR3 nucleotides: TGTGCCTGGAGTGTAAAAAGGCGCGCAGCTGAAGCTTTCTTT. It translates to CAWSVKRRAAEAFF.

This clone has a handful of counts. The rearrangement joins TRBV7-2 to TRBJ1-2; weak D call: TRBD1 (6 bases). Looked up from germline, CDR1 is SGHTA and CDR2 is FQGNSA. The CDR3 extends over 13 amino acids. The germline V and J ends were trimmed by 1 base and 6 bases, with 9 bases remaining between them. The CDR3 is CASSLVTGNGYTF. DNA of the CDR3: TGTGCCAGCAGCTTAGTAACAGGGAATGGCTACACCTTC.

This clone was detected ten times or more. This chain uses TRBV5-1 with TRBJ2-1; D remains ambiguous. The CDR3 has 14 residues. In germline, CDR1 is SGHRS, CDR2 YFSETQ. The V end lost 0 bases, the J end lost 3 bases, and 7 bases lay between the germline ends. CDR3 protein: CASSLGLGYNEQFF. CDR3 nucleotide sequence: TGCGCCAGCAGCTTGGGTCTGGGCTACAATGAGCAGTTCTTC.

This clone was counted a few times. The rearrangement joins TRBV10-3 to TRBJ2-1, with 8 bases fitting TRBD1. The germline gives CDR1 ENHRY, CDR2 SYGVKD. CDR3 length equals 15 residues. J gave up 6 bases and V 6 bases, and 10 bases lay outside the gene matches. The CDR3 region is CAIRNDRGRRNEQFF. The CDR3 DNA sequence: TGTGCCATCAGGAACGACAGGGGTCGGCGCAATGAGCAGTTCTTC.

This clone was counted a few times. The V and J genes are TRBV5-1 and TRBJ2-5; D perhaps matches TRBD2 (6 bases). Trimming removed 5 bases at V and 1 base at J, with 9 bases between. Germline loops: CDR1 SGHRS, CDR2 YFSETQ. The CDR3 extends over 13 amino acids. The DNA for the CDR3 is TGCGCCAGCAGATCCGGGGGCCAAGAGACCCAGTACTTC. This translates into CASRSGGQETQYF.

This chain joins TRBV6-1 and TRBJ1-6; 7 nucleotides match TRBD1. V was pared by 8 bases and J by 5 bases, with 6 bases of the junction left unmatched. Looked up from germline, CDR1 is MNHNS and CDR2 is SASEGT. The CDR3 length is 14 residues. Here the CDR3 DNA reads TGTGCCAGCGACAGGGTTCCGCATAATTCACCCCTCCACTTT. The encoded protein is CASDRVPHNSPLHF.

A few counts support this clone. The chain is built from TRBV6-1 and TRBJ2-7; D is undetermined. CDR1 is MNHNS and CDR2 is SASEGT in the germline V gene. The CDR3 length is 12 residues. The V and J ends lost 8 bases and 12 bases respectively, with 20 bases between them. The CDR3 DNA follows: TGTGCCAGCGGAGTCTTGGGCGGTCGTATGTACGTC. Translation: CASGVLGGRMYV.

V usage is TRBV5-1 and J usage is TRBJ1-1; D remains unclear. The CDR3 covers 14 residues. Per germline, CDR1 SGHRS and CDR2 YFSETQ. Trimming took 3 bases from V and 0 from J, leaving 9 bases between them. As DNA, the CDR3 is TGCGCCAGCAGCTCAGCTCCAGTGAACACTGAAGCTTTCTTT. It encodes CASSSAPVNTEAFF.

This clone was recorded a few times. This sequence joins TRBV14 and TRBJ2-1; 11 nucleotides align to TRBD2. The CDR3 totals 17 residues. The V segment lost 2 bases and the J segment 8 bases; nucleotides outside the gene matches: 11. The V gene's germline CDR1 is SGHDN and CDR2 FVKESK. CDR3: CASSQTLAGGFKDEQFF. The CDR3 coding sequence is TGTGCCAGCAGCCAAACATTAGCGGGAGGGTTTAAGGATGAGCAGTTCTTC.

This chain connects TRBV7-2 to TRBJ2-3; D may correspond to TRBD1 or TRBD2 (5 bases each). The CDR3 sequence is 16 residues long. The V gene lost 7 bases and the J gene lost 0 bases, with 17 bases spanning the gap. Germline-derived CDR1 and CDR2 are SGHTA and FQGNSA. The CDR3 protein is CASILGWGRSTDTQYF. DNA for the CDR3: TGTGCCAGCATCCTAGGTTGGGGACGGAGCACAGATACGCAGTATTTT.

The chain joins TRBV27 to TRBJ2-7; 9 bases match TRBD1. Germline V gives CDR1 MNHEY, CDR2 SMNVEV (reference sequence). The CDR3 has 14 residues. V trimming: 11 bases; J trimming: 6 bases; junction bases outside the gene matches: 14. CDR3 nucleotides: TGTGCCCCTCAGGGTCGGAACAGGGGGCTCGAGCAGTACGTC. This encodes CAPQGRNRGLEQYV.

J is TRBJ1-4 and V is TRBV5-6; 10 positions agree with TRBD1. Losses at the gene ends were 4 bases for V and 5 bases for J; bases not matched to a gene: 8. Germline CDR1 and CDR2: SGHDT and YYEEEE. The CDR3 has 16 amino acids. The CDR3 spells CASSRGQGLTNEKLFF. The CDR3 nucleotides are TGTGCCAGCAGCCGGGGACAGGGGCTCACAAATGAAAAACTGTTTTTT.